The 7 T cell receptor beta chains presented below share a single source sample, sequenced in a study of cytomegalovirus exposure and HLA in healthy donors. 13 Jbeta primers and 60 Vbeta primers were used for the PCR. Profiling relied on immunoSEQ multiplex PCR, and the TCRdb table lists in-frame clones only, not all of them. The sample has roughly 300,000 clones, 70% to 90% seen once. The sequenced material came from PBMCs. These receptors were collected from a man between 40 and 49 years old in good health and CMV-seropositive.

The gene calls are TRBV28 and TRBJ2-5, with 8 bases aligning to TRBD1. CDR1 is MDHEN and CDR2 is SYDVKM in the germline V gene. This CDR3 is 16 amino acids long. J gave up 3 bases and V 4 bases, and 10 bases lay outside the gene matches. CDR3 loop: CASSSRHRGVKETQYF. The CDR3, as DNA: TGTGCCAGCAGTTCCCGTCACAGGGGGGTGAAAGAGACCCAGTACTTC. The complete variable domain, with remaining parts taken from reference TRBV28 and TRBJ2-5, reads DVKVTQSSRYLVKRTGEKVFLECVQDMDHENMFWYRQDPGLGLRLIYFSYDVKMKEKGDIPEGYSVSREKKERFSLILESASTNQTSMYLCASSSRHRGVKETQYFGPGTRLLVL.

J is TRBJ2-1 and V is TRBV6-5, with TRBD2 matching 7 bases. Germline V gene data show CDR1 as MNHEY and CDR2 as SVGAGI. The CDR3 contains 14 residues. Germline trimming cut 6 bases from V and 8 bases from J; bases unmatched to any gene: 10. CDR3 sequence reads: CASRRILAVDEQFF. In DNA form, the CDR3 reads TGTGCCAGCAGGCGTATCCTAGCGGTTGATGAGCAGTTCTTC.

J is TRBJ1-5 and V is TRBV4-1, with no clear D. The CDR3 runs to 14 residues. V gave up 1 base and J gave up 6 bases, with 10 bases separating them. Germline V gene data show CDR1 as MGHRA and CDR2 as YSYEKL. The CDR3: CASSQGPSRQPQHF. Here the CDR3 DNA reads TGCGCCAGCAGCCAAGGACCTAGCCGTCAGCCCCAGCATTTT.

This chain joins TRBV7-3 and TRBJ2-3; 7 bases line up with TRBD2. CDR1 is SGHTA, CDR2 FQGTGA, per germline. The V segment lost 5 bases and the J segment 2 bases; nucleotides outside the gene matches: 4. The CDR3 is made up of 14 amino acids. The CDR3 spells CASSESGDTDTQYF. DNA of the CDR3: TGTGCCAGCAGCGAGAGCGGGGACACAGATACGCAGTATTTT.

This clone was found once. The rearrangement joins TRBV7-3 to TRBJ2-3, with D possibly being TRBD2 (5 bases). Germline loops: CDR1 SGHTA, CDR2 FQGTGA. The CDR3 totals 16 residues. V was trimmed by 1 base and J by 0 bases, leaving 11 bases between them. The CDR3 region has the DNA TGTGCCAGCAGCTTAATGTCGGGATTTAGCACAGATACGCAGTATTTT. It specifies CASSLMSGFSTDTQYF.

This clone was seen once. The V call is TRBV27, the J call TRBJ2-7; 7 bases align to TRBD1. J gave up 3 bases and V 2 bases, and 7 bases lay outside the gene matches. The CDR3 consists of 15 residues. Looked up from germline, CDR1 is MNHEY and CDR2 is SMNVEV (reference sequence). The CDR3 nucleotides read TGTGCCAGCAGTTTAAGGGTAGGGGGCGGCTACGAGCAGTACTTC. Residues: CASSLRVGGGYEQYF.

The V gene is TRBV28, the J gene TRBJ2-5; D unresolved. Trimming removed 3 bases from V and 1 base from J, with 12 bases in between. Germline values: CDR1 MDHEN, CDR2 SYDVKM. The CDR3 covers 15 residues. The CDR3 region is CASSFGGIPQETQYF. The CDR3 DNA sequence: TGTGCCAGCAGTTTTGGTGGCATCCCCCAAGAGACCCAGTACTTC.